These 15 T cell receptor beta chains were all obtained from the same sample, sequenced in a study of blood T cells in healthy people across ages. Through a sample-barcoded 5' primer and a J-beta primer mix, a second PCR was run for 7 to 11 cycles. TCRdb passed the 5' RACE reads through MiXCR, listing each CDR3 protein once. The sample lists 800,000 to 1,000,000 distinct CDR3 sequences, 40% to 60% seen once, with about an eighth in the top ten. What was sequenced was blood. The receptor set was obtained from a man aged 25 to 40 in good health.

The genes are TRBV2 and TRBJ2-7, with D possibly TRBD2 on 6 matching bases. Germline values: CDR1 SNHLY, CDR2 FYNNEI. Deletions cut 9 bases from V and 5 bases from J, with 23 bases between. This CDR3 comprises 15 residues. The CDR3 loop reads CASQRVEGRIDEQYF. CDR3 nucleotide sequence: TGTGCCAGTCAACGAGTCGAAGGGAGGATCGACGAGCAGTACTTC.

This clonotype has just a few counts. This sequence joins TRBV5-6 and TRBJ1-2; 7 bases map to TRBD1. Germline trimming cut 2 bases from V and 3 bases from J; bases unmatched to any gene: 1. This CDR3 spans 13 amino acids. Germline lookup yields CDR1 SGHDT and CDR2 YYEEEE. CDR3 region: CASSFDRDYGYTF. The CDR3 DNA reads TGTGCCAGCAGCTTTGACAGGGACTATGGCTACACCTTC.

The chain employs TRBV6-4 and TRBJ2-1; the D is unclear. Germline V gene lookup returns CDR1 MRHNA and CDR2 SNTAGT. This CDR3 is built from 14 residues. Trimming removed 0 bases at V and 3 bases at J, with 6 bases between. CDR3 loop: CASSDSGFYNEQFF. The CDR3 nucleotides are TGTGCCAGCAGTGACTCAGGGTTCTACAATGAGCAGTTCTTC.

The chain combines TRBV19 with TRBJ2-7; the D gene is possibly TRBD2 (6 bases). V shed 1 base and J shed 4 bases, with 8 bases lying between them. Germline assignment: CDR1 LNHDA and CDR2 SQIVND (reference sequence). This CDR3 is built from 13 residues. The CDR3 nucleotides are TGTGCCAGTAGTATAGGGAGGGCATACGAGCAGTACTTC. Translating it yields CASSIGRAYEQYF.

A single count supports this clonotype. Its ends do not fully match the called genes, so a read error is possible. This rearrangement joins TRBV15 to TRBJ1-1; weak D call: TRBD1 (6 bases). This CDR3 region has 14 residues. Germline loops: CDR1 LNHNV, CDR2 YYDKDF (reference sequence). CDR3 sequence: CATGREDSHTEAFF. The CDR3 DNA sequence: TGTGCCACCGGCAGAGAGGACAGTCACACTGAAGCTTTCTTT.

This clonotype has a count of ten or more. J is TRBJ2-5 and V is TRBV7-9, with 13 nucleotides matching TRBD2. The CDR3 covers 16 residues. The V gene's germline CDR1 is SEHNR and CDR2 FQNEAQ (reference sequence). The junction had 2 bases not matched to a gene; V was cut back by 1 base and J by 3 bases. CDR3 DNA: TGTGCCAGCAGCTTAGTGGGGACTAGCGGGAAAGAGACCCAGTACTTC. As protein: CASSLVGTSGKETQYF. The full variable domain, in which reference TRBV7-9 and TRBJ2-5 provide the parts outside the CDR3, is DTGVSQNPRHKITKRGQNVTFRCDPISEHNRLYWYRQTLGQGPEFLTYFQNEAQLEKSRLLSDRFSAERPKGSFSTLEIQRTEQGDSAMYLCASSLVGTSGKETQYFGPGTRLLVL.

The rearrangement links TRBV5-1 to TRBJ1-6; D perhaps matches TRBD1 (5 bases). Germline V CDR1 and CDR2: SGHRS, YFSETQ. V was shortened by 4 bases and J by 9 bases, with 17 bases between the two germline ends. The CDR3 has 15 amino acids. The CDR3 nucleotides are TGCGCCAGCAGCAAGGAGGGGTCCCCGAGTTCACCCCTCCACTTT. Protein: CASSKEGSPSSPLHF. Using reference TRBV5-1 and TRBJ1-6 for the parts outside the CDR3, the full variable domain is KAGVTQTPRYLIKTRGQQVTLSCSPISGHRSVSWYQQTPGQGLQFLFEYFSETQRNKGNFPGRFSGRQFSNSRSEMNVSTLELGDSALYLCASSKEGSPSSPLHFGNGTRLTVT.

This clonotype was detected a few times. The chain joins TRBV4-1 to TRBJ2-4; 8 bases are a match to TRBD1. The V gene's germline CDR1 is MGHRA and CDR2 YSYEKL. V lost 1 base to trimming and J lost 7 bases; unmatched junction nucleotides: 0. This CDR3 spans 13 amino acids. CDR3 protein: CASSQGTGNIQYF. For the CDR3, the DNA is TGCGCCAGCAGCCAAGGGACAGGGAACATTCAGTACTTC.

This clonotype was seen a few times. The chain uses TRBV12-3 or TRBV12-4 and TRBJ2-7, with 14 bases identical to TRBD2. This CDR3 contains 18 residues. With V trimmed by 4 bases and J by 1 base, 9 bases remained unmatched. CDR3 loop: CASSSAGTSGGKSYEQYF. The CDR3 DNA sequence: TGTGCCAGCAGTTCCGCCGGGACTAGCGGGGGAAAATCCTACGAGCAGTACTTC.

As DNA, the CDR3 is TGTGCCAGCAGCACCGTTGGGGGCACAGATACGCAGTATTTT. Its protein is CASSTVGGTDTQYF. V usage is TRBV7-9 and J usage is TRBJ2-3; D gene ambiguous. Germline CDR1 and CDR2: SEHNR and FQNEAQ (reference sequence). This CDR3 spans 14 amino acids. Trimming removed 5 bases from V and 1 base from J, with 10 bases in between.

CDR3 residues: CASTSLNEQYF. In DNA form, the CDR3 reads TGTGCCAGCACATCCCTGAACGAGCAGTACTTC. The rearrangement joins TRBV6-1 to TRBJ2-4, with unresolved D. The end of the DNA aligns better with TRBJ2-7, so the J call may be wrong. Germline assignment: CDR1 MNHNS and CDR2 SASEGT. This CDR3 is built from 11 residues.

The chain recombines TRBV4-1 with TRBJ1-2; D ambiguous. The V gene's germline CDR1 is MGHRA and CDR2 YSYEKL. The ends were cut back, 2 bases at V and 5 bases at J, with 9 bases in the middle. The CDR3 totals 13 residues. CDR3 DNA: TGCGCCAGCAGCCAATATCCCCAATATGGCTACACCTTC. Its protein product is CASSQYPQYGYTF.

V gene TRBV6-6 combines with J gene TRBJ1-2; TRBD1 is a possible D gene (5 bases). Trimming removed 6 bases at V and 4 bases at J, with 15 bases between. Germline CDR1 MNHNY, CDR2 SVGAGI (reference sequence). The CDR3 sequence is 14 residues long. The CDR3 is CASSLPDGTYGYTF. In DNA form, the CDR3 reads TGTGCCAGCAGCCTACCGGACGGGACCTATGGCTACACCTTC.

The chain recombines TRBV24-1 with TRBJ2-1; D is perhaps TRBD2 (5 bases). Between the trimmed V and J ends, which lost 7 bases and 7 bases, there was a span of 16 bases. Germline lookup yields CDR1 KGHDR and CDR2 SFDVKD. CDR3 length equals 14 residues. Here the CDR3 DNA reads TGTGCCACCAGCCCCGGGCTAGCCTCAAATGAGCAGTTCTTC. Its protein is CATSPGLASNEQFF.

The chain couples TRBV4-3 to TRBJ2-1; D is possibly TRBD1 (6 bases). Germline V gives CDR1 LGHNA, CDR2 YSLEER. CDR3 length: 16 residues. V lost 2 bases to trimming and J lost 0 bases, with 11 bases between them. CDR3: CASSQSTGSSYNEQFF. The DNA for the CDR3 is TGCGCCAGCAGCCAATCTACAGGGAGCTCCTACAATGAGCAGTTCTTC.